The 8 T cell receptor beta chains given below trace back to one sample, sequenced in a study of blood T cells in healthy people across ages. For the second PCR, which ran for roughly 6 to 12 cycles, a sample-barcoded 5' primer and a J-beta primer mix were used. In TCRdb, the 5' RACE reads were re-called with MiXCR into one record per CDR3 protein. The table shows around 1,000,000 distinct CDR3 sequences, with under 30% occurring only once. In addition, the sample was reused for a study of T cells of mothers and their children.

Specimen: blood. These receptors were taken from a girl aged 2-10 years in good health.

This clonotype was detected a few times. J is TRBJ2-5 and V is TRBV29-1; TRBD2 agrees at 12 bases. The end of the DNA fits TRBJ2-7 better, so the J call may be wrong. Germline-derived CDR1 and CDR2 are SQVTM and ANQGSEA. This CDR3 comprises 15 residues. In DNA form, the CDR3 reads TGCAGCGTTGAATTGGTGACTAGCGGGAGCTACGAGCAGTACTTC. This sequence encodes CSVELVTSGSYEQYF.

This clonotype came up a few times. This chain joins TRBV3-1 and TRBJ1-2, with D possibly TRBD1 on 6 matching bases. There are 15 residues in the CDR3. Deletions cut 0 bases from V and 1 base from J, with 9 bases between. Germline lookup yields CDR1 LGHDT and CDR2 YNNKEL (reference sequence). CDR3 sequence reads: CASSQEGGFNYGYTF. The CDR3 nucleotides read TGTGCCAGCAGCCAAGAAGGGGGTTTTAACTATGGCTACACCTTC.

This clonotype was detected many times. V is TRBV15 and J is TRBJ1-4; D gene ambiguous. Germline loops: CDR1 LNHNV, CDR2 YYDKDF (reference sequence). The CDR3 loop spans 15 amino acids. The V and J ends lost 5 bases and 0 bases respectively, with 10 bases between them. CDR3 loop: CATSGDLATNEKLFF. The CDR3 DNA reads as TGTGCCACCAGCGGGGATCTTGCAACTAATGAAAAACTGTTTTTT.

The chain joins TRBV4-2 to TRBJ1-2; no firm D call. Germline V gene sequence: CDR1 LGHNA, CDR2 YNFKEQ. V was clipped by 0 bases and J by 8 bases, with 16 bases between them. The CDR3 sequence is 15 residues long. CDR3 sequence (DNA): TGTGCCAGCAGCCAAGATTTCACACCAATGGGGGGCTACACCTTC. Its translation: CASSQDFTPMGGYTF.

This clonotype was picked up a small number of times. This chain links TRBV10-3 with TRBJ1-1; D unclear. This CDR3 has 14 amino acids. The V gene lost 2 bases and the J gene lost 1 base, with 8 bases spanning the gap. Germline CDR1 reads ENHRY; CDR2 reads SYGVKD. CDR3 region: CAISEGIQNTEAFF. The CDR3 nucleotides are TGTGCCATCAGTGAGGGGATTCAGAACACTGAAGCTTTCTTT.

The sample holds many counts of this clonotype. The J gene is TRBJ2-5, the V gene TRBV4-1, with a tentative D call TRBD1 (6 bases). The CDR3 loop spans 13 amino acids. Germline values: CDR1 MGHRA, CDR2 YSYEKL. The V end was cut by 1 base, the J end by 4 bases, with 7 bases between. CDR3 in amino acids: CASSQARGETQYF. The CDR3, as DNA: TGCGCCAGCAGCCAAGCCAGGGGAGAGACCCAGTACTTC.

The V gene is TRBV21-1, the J gene TRBJ1-4; the table gives TRBD1 as D, unverified against the DNA. TRBV21-1 is assigned pseudogene status. This CDR3 is 12 amino acids long. The CDR3 sequence is CASSNGDGKLFF. The CDR3 coding sequence is TGTGCCAGCAGCAATGGGGACGGGAAACTGTTTTTT.

V is TRBV28 and J is TRBJ2-6, with D unresolved. The CDR3 length is 15 residues. Germline V gene lookup returns CDR1 MDHEN and CDR2 SYDVKM. The V end lost 6 bases, the J end lost 0 bases, and 9 bases lay between the germline ends. Here the CDR3 DNA reads TGTGCCAGCAGGGTCACTTACTCTGGGGCCAACGTCCTGACTTTC. It yields the protein CASRVTYSGANVLTF.